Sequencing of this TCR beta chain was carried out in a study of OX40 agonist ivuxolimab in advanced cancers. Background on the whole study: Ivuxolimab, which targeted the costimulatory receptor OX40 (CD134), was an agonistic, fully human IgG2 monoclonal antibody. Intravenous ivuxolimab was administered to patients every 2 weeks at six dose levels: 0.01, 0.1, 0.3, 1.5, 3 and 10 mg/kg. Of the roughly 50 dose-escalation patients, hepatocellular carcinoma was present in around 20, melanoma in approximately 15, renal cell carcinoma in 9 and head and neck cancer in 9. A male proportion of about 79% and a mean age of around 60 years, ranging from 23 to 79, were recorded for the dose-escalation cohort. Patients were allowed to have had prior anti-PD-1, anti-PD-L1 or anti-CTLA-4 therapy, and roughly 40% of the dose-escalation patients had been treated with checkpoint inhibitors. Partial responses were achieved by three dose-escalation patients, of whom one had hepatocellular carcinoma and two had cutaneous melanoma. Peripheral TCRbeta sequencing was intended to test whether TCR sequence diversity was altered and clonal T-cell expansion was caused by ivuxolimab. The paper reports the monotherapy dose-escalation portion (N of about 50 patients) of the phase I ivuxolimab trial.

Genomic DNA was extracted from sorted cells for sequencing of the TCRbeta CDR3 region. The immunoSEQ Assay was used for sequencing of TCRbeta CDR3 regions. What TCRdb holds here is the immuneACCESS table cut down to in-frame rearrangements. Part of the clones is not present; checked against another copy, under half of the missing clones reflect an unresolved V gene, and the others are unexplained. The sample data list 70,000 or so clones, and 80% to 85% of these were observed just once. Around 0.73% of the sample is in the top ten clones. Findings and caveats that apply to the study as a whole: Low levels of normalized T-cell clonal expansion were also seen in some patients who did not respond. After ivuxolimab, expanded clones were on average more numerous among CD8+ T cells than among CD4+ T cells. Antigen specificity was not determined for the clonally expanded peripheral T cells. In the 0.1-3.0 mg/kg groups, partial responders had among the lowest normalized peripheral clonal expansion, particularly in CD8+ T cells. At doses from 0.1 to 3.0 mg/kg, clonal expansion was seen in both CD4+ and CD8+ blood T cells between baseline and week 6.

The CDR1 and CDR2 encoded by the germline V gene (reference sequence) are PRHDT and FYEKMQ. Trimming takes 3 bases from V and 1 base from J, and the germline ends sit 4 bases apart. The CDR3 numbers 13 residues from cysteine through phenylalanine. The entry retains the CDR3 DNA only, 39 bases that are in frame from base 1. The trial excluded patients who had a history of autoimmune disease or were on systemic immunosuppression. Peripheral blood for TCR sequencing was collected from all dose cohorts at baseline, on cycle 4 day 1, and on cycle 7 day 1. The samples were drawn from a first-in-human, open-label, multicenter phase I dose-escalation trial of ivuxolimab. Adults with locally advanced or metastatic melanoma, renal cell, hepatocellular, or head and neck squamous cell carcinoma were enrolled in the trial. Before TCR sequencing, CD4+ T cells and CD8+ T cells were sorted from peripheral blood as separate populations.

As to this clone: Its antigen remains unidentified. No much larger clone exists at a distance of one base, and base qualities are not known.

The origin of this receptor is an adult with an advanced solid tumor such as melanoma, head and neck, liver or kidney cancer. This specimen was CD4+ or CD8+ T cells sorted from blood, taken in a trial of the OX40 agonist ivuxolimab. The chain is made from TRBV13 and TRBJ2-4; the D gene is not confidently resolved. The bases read TGTGCCAGCAGCTTTCGGGCCAAAAACATTCAGTACTTC. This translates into CASSFRAKNIQYF.